What follows are 30 T cell receptor beta chains derived from one specimen sequenced in a study of blood T cell repertoires in COVID-19. The protocol was immunoSEQ multiplex PCR, while the TCRdb copy is restricted to in-frame clones and leaves out a portion. The sample records 110,000 or so clones, around nine tenths being singletons. The specimen was peripheral blood. The receptors were sampled from a woman in her forties or fifties with acute or convalescent COVID-19.

The DNA for the CDR3 is TGTGCCAGCAGCTTAGGGACAGGGGTATACAATGAGCAGTTCTTC. As protein: CASSLGTGVYNEQFF. The chain carries TRBV11-2 and TRBJ2-1; 9 bases map to TRBD1. Germline CDR1 is SGHAT and CDR2 is FQNNGV. CDR3 length equals 15 residues. With V trimmed by 1 base and J by 4 bases, 2 bases remained unmatched.

The chain combines TRBV5-4 with TRBJ2-6; 8 nucleotides match TRBD1. The CDR3 length is 15 residues. V lost 1 base to trimming and J lost 13 bases; unmatched junction nucleotides: 10. The germline V gene encodes CDR1 SGHNT and CDR2 YYREEE (reference sequence). The CDR3 here is CASSLNRGDSEVLTF. In nucleotides, the CDR3 is TGTGCCAGCAGCTTGAACAGGGGGGACTCTGAAGTCCTGACTTTC.

The chain uses TRBV5-4 and TRBJ2-5, with TRBD1 as a possible D gene (6 bases). CDR3 size: 14 residues. Trimming took 3 bases from V and 2 from J, leaving 11 bases between them. Germline CDR1 SGHNT, CDR2 YYREEE (reference sequence). The CDR3 loop is CASSSKGGQETQYF. The DNA for the CDR3 is TGTGCCAGCAGCTCGAAAGGGGGACAAGAGACCCAGTACTTC.

This sequence joins TRBV4-3 and TRBJ2-2, with 7 bases that match TRBD2. Unmatched junction bases numbered 5, after V lost 3 bases and J lost 4 bases. Germline V CDR1 and CDR2: LGHNA, YSLEER. This CDR3 region has 15 residues. CDR3 sequence (DNA): TGCGCCAGCAGCCACGGGCGGACTAGCACCGGGGAGCTGTTTTTT. It encodes CASSHGRTSTGELFF.

This chain links TRBV4-3 with TRBJ2-7, with D unclear. CDR3 size: 14 residues. The germline V gene encodes CDR1 LGHNA and CDR2 YSLEER. V lost 0 bases and J 6 bases, leaving 12 bases between the germline ends. The CDR3 coding sequence is TGCGCCAGCAGCCAAGATCTCGGTTTCGGCGAGCAGTACTTC. This encodes CASSQDLGFGEQYF.

Turning to this clone: Its ends do not fully match the called genes, so a read error is possible. J is TRBJ2-7 and V is TRBV5-5; tentative D call: TRBD2 (6 bases). The CDR3 is made up of 11 amino acids. CDR1 is SGHKS, CDR2 YYEKEE, per germline (reference sequence). CDR3 sequence (DNA): TGTGCCAGCAGCCGCGGGGAGCGGGTTTCTTTC. It specifies CASSRGERVSF. The complete variable domain, with remaining parts taken from reference TRBV5-5 and TRBJ2-7, reads DAGVTQSPTHLIKTRGQQVTLRCSPISGHKSVSWYQQVLGQGPQFIFQYYEKEERGRGNFPDRFSARQFPNYSSELNVNALLLGDSALYLCASSRGERVSFGPGTRLTVT.

A single count supports this clone. The chain is built from TRBV11-2 and TRBJ1-6, with 9 bases fitting TRBD1. V was pared by 1 base and J by 9 bases, with 7 bases of the junction left unmatched. This CDR3 region has 16 residues. CDR1 SGHAT and CDR2 FQNNGV come from the germline V gene. This chain's CDR3 is CASSLVGTGGASPLHF. CDR3 nucleotides: TGTGCCAGCAGCTTAGTCGGAACAGGGGGCGCTTCACCCCTCCACTTT.

The rearrangement links TRBV6-2 or TRBV6-3 to TRBJ1-1; no reliable D call. The CDR3 covers 11 residues. Trimming removed 4 bases at V and 6 bases at J, with 6 bases between. Germline V gene data show CDR1 as MNHEY and CDR2 as SVGEGT. CDR3 residues: CASSSLSEAFF. The CDR3 DNA follows: TGTGCCAGCAGTTCCCTGTCTGAAGCTTTCTTT.

This chain connects TRBV18 to TRBJ2-2; 7 bases agree with TRBD2. Germline V gives CDR1 KGHSH, CDR2 LQKENI. This CDR3 spans 17 amino acids. V dropped 2 bases and J dropped 6; count of bases not matched to a gene: 12. The CDR3 region has the DNA TGTGCCAGCTCACCAAAACTAGCGTTGAAAGGCGCCGGGGAGCTGTTTTTT. This encodes CASSPKLALKGAGELFF.

This clone appeared a few times. The chain recombines TRBV30 with TRBJ1-2; D gene ambiguous. Between the trimmed V and J ends, which lost 2 bases and 5 bases, there was a span of 6 bases. Germline V gives CDR1 GTSNPN, CDR2 SVGIG (reference sequence). This CDR3 has 11 amino acids. The CDR3 region is CAWSRVYGYTF. The DNA for the CDR3 is TGTGCCTGGAGTCGGGTTTATGGCTACACCTTC.

The chain links TRBV7-2 to TRBJ1-5; D is unclear. The V gene's germline CDR1 is SGHTA and CDR2 FQGNSA. CDR3 length: 13 amino acids. V gave up 5 bases and J gave up 3 bases, with 8 bases separating them. As DNA, the CDR3 is TGTGCCAGCAGCGACAATGTCAATCAGCCCCAGCATTTT. Amino acids: CASSDNVNQPQHF.

The chain joins TRBV7-8 to TRBJ2-7, with TRBD2 matching 10 bases. The junction had 2 bases not matched to a gene; V was cut back by 3 bases and J by 0 bases. Germline CDR1 SGHVS, CDR2 FQNEAQ. The CDR3 has 15 residues. Written as DNA, the CDR3 is TGTGCCAGCAGCTTTAGCGGGGGGTTCTCCTACGAGCAGTACTTC. Amino acids: CASSFSGGFSYEQYF.

This chain links TRBV9 with TRBJ2-5, with 7 bases that match TRBD1. The CDR3 is 15 amino acids. The V gene's germline CDR1 is SGDLS and CDR2 YYNGEE. With 3 bases clipped from V and 1 base from J, the junction kept 6 bases outside the gene matches. This CDR3 is CASSALGTVQETQYF. Written as DNA, the CDR3 is TGTGCCAGCAGCGCGCTAGGGACAGTCCAAGAGACCCAGTACTTC.

The chain couples TRBV7-9 to TRBJ2-1, with TRBD2 matching 9 bases. The junction had 5 bases not matched to a gene; V was cut back by 0 bases and J by 5 bases. CDR1 SEHNR and CDR2 FQNEAQ come from the germline V gene (reference sequence). This CDR3 has 16 residues. The CDR3 sequence: CASSLAPAGGNNEQFF. The CDR3, as DNA: TGTGCCAGCAGCTTAGCGCCAGCGGGGGGTAACAATGAGCAGTTCTTC. The variable domain in full, completed from reference TRBV7-9 and TRBJ2-1, reads DTGVSQNPRHKITKRGQNVTFRCDPISEHNRLYWYRQTLGQGPEFLTYFQNEAQLEKSRLLSDRFSAERPKGSFSTLEIQRTEQGDSAMYLCASSLAPAGGNNEQFFGPGTRLTVL.

The chain has TRBV3-1 (or the pseudogene TRBV3-2) and TRBJ2-2, with 8 nucleotides matching TRBD2. V lost 0 bases to trimming and J lost 7 bases; unmatched junction nucleotides: 4. This CDR3 has 15 residues. Germline CDR1 reads LGHDT; CDR2 reads YNNKEL (reference sequence). CDR3 sequence reads: CASSQDVGTSGELFF. The CDR3 region has the DNA TGTGCCAGCAGCCAAGATGTGGGGACTAGCGGGGAGCTGTTTTTT.

This chain connects TRBV5-5 to TRBJ2-1; 8 bases agree with TRBD2. CDR1 and CDR2 from the germline V gene are SGHKS and YYEKEE (reference sequence). V trimming: 4 bases; J trimming: 3 bases; junction bases outside the gene matches: 9. The CDR3 has 16 amino acids. The chain's CDR3 is CASSPLGGALYNEQFF. The DNA for the CDR3 is TGTGCCAGCAGCCCCCTCGGGGGGGCACTCTACAATGAGCAGTTCTTC.

The J gene is TRBJ2-2, the V gene TRBV27, with D unresolved. Per germline, CDR1 MNHEY and CDR2 SMNVEV (reference sequence). V was shortened by 3 bases and J by 2 bases, with 7 bases between the two germline ends. This CDR3 has 14 residues. CDR3 sequence reads: CASSLIVNTGELFF. CDR3 nucleotides: TGTGCCAGCAGTTTGATAGTTAACACCGGGGAGCTGTTTTTT.

This chain links TRBV7-9 with TRBJ1-4, with 11 bases that match TRBD1. The CDR3 spans 14 residues. Germline V gene lookup returns CDR1 SEHNR and CDR2 FQNEAQ (reference sequence). Unmatched junction bases numbered 3, after V lost 5 bases and J lost 7 bases. This CDR3 reads CASSPGTGGEKLFF. The CDR3 DNA follows: TGTGCCAGCAGCCCAGGGACAGGGGGTGAAAAACTGTTTTTT.

V is TRBV11-2 and J is TRBJ2-3; 13 positions match TRBD2. Germline assignment: CDR1 SGHAT and CDR2 FQNNGV. The CDR3 totals 16 residues. The V and J ends lost 4 bases and 2 bases, in that order; junction bases with no gene match: 3. The CDR3 bases are TGTGCCAGCAGCTACACTAGCGGGAGGGCCACAGATACGCAGTATTTT. This translates into CASSYTSGRATDTQYF. Full variable domain (missing parts from reference TRBV11-2 and TRBJ2-3): EAGVAQSPRYKIIEKRQSVAFWCNPISGHATLYWYQQILGQGPKLLIQFQNNGVVDDSQLPKDRFSAERLKGVDSTLKIQPAKLEDSAVYLCASSYTSGRATDTQYFGPGTRLTVL.

The gene calls are TRBV11-2 and TRBJ2-1; D is possibly TRBD2 (5 bases). Germline assignment: CDR1 SGHAT and CDR2 FQNNGV. The CDR3 spans 16 residues. The V end lost 1 base, the J end lost 5 bases, and 15 bases lay between the germline ends. The CDR3 bases are TGTGCCAGCAGCTTAGCCGGGGTTCAGATCCACAATGAGCAGTTCTTC. The encoded protein is CASSLAGVQIHNEQFF.

The rearrangement uses TRBV11-3 and TRBJ2-5, with 8 nucleotides matching TRBD2. This CDR3 has 18 amino acids. CDR1 is SGHNT, CDR2 YENEEA, per germline. Trimming at V came to 5 bases and at J to 3 bases, leaving 17 bases not matched to a gene. CDR3 DNA: TGTGCCAGCAGCAACTCTCGCCCGCGACTAGCGCTAGAAGAGACCCAGTACTTC. Translating it yields CASSNSRPRLALEETQYF.

V is TRBV19 and J is TRBJ2-1; TRBD1 agrees at 12 bases. V gave up 7 bases and J gave up 9 bases; unmatched junction bases: 10. From germline, CDR1 is LNHDA and CDR2 SQIVND (reference sequence). The CDR3 spans 15 residues. The CDR3 DNA is TGTGCCAGTATCTCCTCGGGACAGGGGGCGGGTGAGCAGTTCTTC. Translation: CASISSGQGAGEQFF.

The gene calls are TRBV4-3 and TRBJ2-1; perhaps TRBD2 as D (6 bases). V was shortened by 3 bases and J by 3 bases, with 9 bases between the two germline ends. CDR1 LGHNA and CDR2 YSLEER come from the germline V gene. The CDR3 is made up of 14 amino acids. DNA of the CDR3: TGCGCCAGCAGCCAGGAGGGCCTCTACAATGAGCAGTTCTTC. It specifies CASSQEGLYNEQFF.

The DNA for the CDR3 is TGTGCCAGCTCACCACCGAGGGAGGGCATCGAGCAGTTCTTC. This sequence encodes CASSPPREGIEQFF. The V gene is TRBV18, the J gene TRBJ2-1; 7 bases fit TRBD2. Germline CDR1 KGHSH, CDR2 LQKENI. The CDR3 loop spans 14 amino acids. V trimming: 0 bases; J trimming: 10 bases; junction bases outside the gene matches: 6.

The V call is TRBV7-2, the J call TRBJ2-1; 10 bases are shared with TRBD2. The junction had 3 bases not matched to a gene; V was cut back by 3 bases and J by 4 bases. The CDR3 loop spans 15 amino acids. The germline V gene encodes CDR1 SGHTA and CDR2 FQGNSA. The DNA of the CDR3 is TGTGCCAGCAGCTTGGGAGCGGGGGGGTACAATGAGCAGTTCTTC. Its protein is CASSLGAGGYNEQFF. The full variable domain, rest sourced from reference TRBV7-2 and TRBJ2-1, is GAGVSQSPSNKVTEKGKDVELRCDPISGHTALYWYRQSLGQGLEFLIYFQGNSAPDKSGLPSDRFSAERTGGSVSTLTIQRTQQEDSAVYLCASSLGAGGYNEQFFGPGTRLTVL.

The chain joins TRBV6-5 to TRBJ1-2; D ambiguous. The V gene's germline CDR1 is MNHEY and CDR2 SVGAGI. The CDR3 covers 14 residues. Trimming took 4 bases from V and 2 from J, leaving 11 bases between them. In DNA, the CDR3 is TGTGCCAGCAGTTCCGGGGAGATCAACTATGGCTACACCTTC. Its translation: CASSSGEINYGYTF.

The chain combines TRBV24-1 with TRBJ2-1; D ambiguous. In germline, CDR1 is KGHDR, CDR2 SFDVKD. There are 14 residues in the CDR3. Trimming stripped 5 bases from V and 5 bases from J, with 12 bases between. CDR3 loop: CATSGRPFDNEQFF. CDR3 DNA: TGTGCCACCAGTGGGCGGCCCTTCGACAATGAGCAGTTCTTC.

This clone was seen a few times. This chain links TRBV7-3 with TRBJ2-1; the match to TRBD1 covers 10 bases. Trimming removed 5 bases from V and 6 bases from J; junction bases left unmatched: 10. This CDR3 has 16 residues. Per germline, CDR1 SGHTA and CDR2 FQGTGA. This CDR3 is CASSPGRTGGVNEQFF. In DNA form, the CDR3 reads TGTGCCAGCAGCCCAGGCCGGACAGGGGGGGTCAATGAGCAGTTCTTC.

The chain recombines TRBV7-9 with TRBJ1-1; a possible D gene is TRBD1 (6 bases). The CDR3 has 14 amino acids. V dropped 5 bases and J dropped 4 bases, with 14 bases sitting between them. The germline V gene has CDR1 SEHNR and CDR2 FQNEAQ (reference sequence). CDR3 bases: TGTGCCAGCAGCCAAGCCCGACAGGTCACTGAAGCTTTCTTT. Translation: CASSQARQVTEAFF. The variable domain in full, completed from reference TRBV7-9 and TRBJ1-1, reads DTGVSQNPRHKITKRGQNVTFRCDPISEHNRLYWYRQTLGQGPEFLTYFQNEAQLEKSRLLSDRFSAERPKGSFSTLEIQRTEQGDSAMYLCASSQARQVTEAFFGQGTRLTVV.

This clone was seen just once. The V call is TRBV19, the J call TRBJ1-5, with TRBD1 as a possible D gene (5 bases). Germline V gene data show CDR1 as LNHDA and CDR2 as SQIVND (reference sequence). Trimming took 1 base from V and 2 from J, leaving 12 bases between them. The length of the CDR3 is 16 residues. The CDR3 sequence: CASSIGGGTGNQPQHF. CDR3 sequence (DNA): TGTGCCAGTAGTATAGGGGGCGGAACGGGCAATCAGCCCCAGCATTTT.